This T cell receptor (beta chain) is drawn from a study of PD-L1 blockade in urothelial cancer. Each PCR had synthetic TCR analog templates added to it as a spike-in. The data were produced by immunoSEQ multiplex PCR, yet TCRdb's version contains in-frame clones alone and is incomplete. The table lists under 120,000 clones, under 85% of them singletons. This clone appeared a single time. Trimming shortened V by 5 bases and J by 0 bases, and 9 bases separated the two germline ends. The CDR3 contains 13 residues. From germline, CDR1 is GTSNPN and CDR2 SVGIG (reference sequence). The sequences come from PBMCs, collected around atezolizumab (anti-PD-L1) treatment. This sequence was found in a man over 45 with urothelial cancer. The V gene is TRBV30, the J gene TRBJ2-3; D not certain. In DNA, the CDR3 is TGTGCCTGGGGTTTTACTAGCACAGATACGCAGTATTTT. Its protein product is CAWGFTSTDTQYF.